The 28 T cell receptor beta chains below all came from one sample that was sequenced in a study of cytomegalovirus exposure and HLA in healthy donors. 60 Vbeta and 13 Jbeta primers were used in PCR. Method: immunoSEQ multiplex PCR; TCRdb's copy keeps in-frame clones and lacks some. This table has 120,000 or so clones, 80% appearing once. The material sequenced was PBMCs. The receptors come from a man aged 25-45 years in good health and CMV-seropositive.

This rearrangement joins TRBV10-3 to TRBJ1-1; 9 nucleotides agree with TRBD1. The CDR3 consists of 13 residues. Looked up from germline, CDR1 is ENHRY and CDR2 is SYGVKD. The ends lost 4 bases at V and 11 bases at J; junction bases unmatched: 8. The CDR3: CAISAERTGEAFF. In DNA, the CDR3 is TGTGCCATCAGTGCAGAAAGGACAGGGGAGGCTTTCTTT.

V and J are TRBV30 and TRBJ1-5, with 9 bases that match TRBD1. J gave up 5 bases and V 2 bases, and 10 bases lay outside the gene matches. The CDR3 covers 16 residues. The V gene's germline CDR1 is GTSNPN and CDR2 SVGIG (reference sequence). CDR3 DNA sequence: TGTGCCTGGAGTACAGGGGGCTACCTCCCCGATCAGCCCCAGCATTTT. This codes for CAWSTGGYLPDQPQHF.

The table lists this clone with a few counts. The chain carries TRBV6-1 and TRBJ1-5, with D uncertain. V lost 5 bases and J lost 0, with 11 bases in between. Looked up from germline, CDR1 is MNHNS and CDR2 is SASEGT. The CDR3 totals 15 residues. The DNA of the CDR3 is TGTGCCAGCAGTTGGGGAGGCTATAGCAATCAGCCCCAGCATTTT. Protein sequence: CASSWGGYSNQPQHF.

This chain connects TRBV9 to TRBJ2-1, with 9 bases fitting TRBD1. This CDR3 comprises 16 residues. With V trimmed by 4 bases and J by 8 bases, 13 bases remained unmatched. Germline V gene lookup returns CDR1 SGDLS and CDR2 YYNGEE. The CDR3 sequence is CASSPRIGQGKDEQFF. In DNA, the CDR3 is TGTGCCAGCAGCCCCCGTATCGGACAGGGGAAAGATGAGCAGTTCTTC.

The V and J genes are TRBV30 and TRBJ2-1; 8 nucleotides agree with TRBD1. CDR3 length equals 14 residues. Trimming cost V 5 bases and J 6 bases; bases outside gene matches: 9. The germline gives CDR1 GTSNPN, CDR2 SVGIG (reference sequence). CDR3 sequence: CAWSVLGTGNEQFF. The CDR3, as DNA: TGTGCCTGGTCTGTTCTCGGGACAGGCAATGAGCAGTTCTTC.

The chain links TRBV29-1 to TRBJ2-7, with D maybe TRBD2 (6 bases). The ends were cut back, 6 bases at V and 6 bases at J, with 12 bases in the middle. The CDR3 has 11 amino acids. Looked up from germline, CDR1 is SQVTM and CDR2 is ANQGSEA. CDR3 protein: CSVTGDLEQYF. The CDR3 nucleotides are TGCAGCGTAACGGGGGATCTCGAGCAGTACTTC.

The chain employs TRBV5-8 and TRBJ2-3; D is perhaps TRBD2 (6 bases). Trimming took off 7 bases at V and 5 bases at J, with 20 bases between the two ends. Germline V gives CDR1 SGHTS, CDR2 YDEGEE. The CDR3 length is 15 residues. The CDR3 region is CASRRRGSGGDTQYF. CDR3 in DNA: TGTGCCAGCCGGCGCCGGGGGTCAGGAGGAGATACGCAGTATTTT.

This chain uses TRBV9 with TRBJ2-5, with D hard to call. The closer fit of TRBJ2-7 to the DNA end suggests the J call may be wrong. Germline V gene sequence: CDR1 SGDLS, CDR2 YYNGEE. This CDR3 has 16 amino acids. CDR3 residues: CASSPTPRSSNYEQYF. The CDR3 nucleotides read TGTGCCAGCAGCCCCACCCCCCGGAGTAGTAACTACGAGCAGTACTTC.

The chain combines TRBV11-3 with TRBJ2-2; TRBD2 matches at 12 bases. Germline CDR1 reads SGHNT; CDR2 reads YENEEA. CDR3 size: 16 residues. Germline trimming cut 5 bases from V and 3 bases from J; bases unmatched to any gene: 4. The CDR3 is CASSPTSGRYTGELFF. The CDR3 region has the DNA TGTGCCAGCAGCCCGACTAGCGGGAGATACACCGGGGAGCTGTTTTTT.

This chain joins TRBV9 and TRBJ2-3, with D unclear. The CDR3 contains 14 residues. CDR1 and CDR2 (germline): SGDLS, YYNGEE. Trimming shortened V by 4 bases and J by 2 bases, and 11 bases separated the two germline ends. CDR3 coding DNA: TGTGCCAGCAGCTATTTTCTTTCCACAGATACGCAGTATTTT. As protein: CASSYFLSTDTQYF.

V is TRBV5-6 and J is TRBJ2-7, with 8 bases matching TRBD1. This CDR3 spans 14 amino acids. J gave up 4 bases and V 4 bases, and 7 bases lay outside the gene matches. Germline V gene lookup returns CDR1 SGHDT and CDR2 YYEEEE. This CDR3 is CASSRPTGAYEQYF. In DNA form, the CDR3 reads TGTGCCAGCAGCCGCCCGACAGGGGCGTACGAGCAGTACTTC.

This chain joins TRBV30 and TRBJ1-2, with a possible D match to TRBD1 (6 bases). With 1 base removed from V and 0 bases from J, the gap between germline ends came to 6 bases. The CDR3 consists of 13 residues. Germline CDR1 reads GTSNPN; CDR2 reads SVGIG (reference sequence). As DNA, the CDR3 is TGTGCCTGGAGTGGGACAGCTAACTATGGCTACACCTTC. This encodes CAWSGTANYGYTF.

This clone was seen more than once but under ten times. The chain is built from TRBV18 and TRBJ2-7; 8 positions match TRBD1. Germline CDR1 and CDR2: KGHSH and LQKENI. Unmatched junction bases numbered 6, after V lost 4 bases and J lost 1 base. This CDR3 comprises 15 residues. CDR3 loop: CASSRRDRRSYEQYF. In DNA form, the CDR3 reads TGTGCCAGCTCACGCAGGGACAGGCGATCCTACGAGCAGTACTTC.

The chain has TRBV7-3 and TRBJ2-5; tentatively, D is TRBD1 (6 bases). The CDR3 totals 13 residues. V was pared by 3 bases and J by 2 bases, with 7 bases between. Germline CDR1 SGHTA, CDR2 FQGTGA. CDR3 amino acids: CASSFGTQETQYF. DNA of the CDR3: TGTGCCAGCAGCTTCGGGACACAAGAGACCCAGTACTTC.

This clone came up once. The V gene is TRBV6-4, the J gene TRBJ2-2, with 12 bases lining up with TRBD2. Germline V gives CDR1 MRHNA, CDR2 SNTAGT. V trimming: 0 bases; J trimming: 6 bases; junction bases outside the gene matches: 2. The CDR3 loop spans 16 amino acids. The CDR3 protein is CASSDSGLAGSGELFF. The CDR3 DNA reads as TGTGCCAGCAGTGACTCGGGACTAGCGGGTTCCGGGGAGCTGTTTTTT.

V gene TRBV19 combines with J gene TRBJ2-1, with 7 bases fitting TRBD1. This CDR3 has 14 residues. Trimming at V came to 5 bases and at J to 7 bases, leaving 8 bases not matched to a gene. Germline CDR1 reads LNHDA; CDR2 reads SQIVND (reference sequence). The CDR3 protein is CASSFPGTVNEQFF. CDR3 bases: TGTGCCAGTAGTTTCCCCGGGACAGTGAATGAGCAGTTCTTC. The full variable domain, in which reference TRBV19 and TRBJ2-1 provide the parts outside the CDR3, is DGGITQSPKYLFRKEGQNVTLSCEQNLNHDAMYWYRQDPGQGLRLIYYSQIVNDFQKGDIAEGYSVSREKKESFPLTVTSAQKNPTAFYLCASSFPGTVNEQFFGPGTRLTVL.

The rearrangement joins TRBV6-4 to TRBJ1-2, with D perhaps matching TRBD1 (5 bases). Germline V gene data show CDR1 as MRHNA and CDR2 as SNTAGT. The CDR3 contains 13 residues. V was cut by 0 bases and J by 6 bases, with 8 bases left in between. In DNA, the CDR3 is TGTGCCAGCAGTGACTCGCAGGGCCATGGCTACACCTTC. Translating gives CASSDSQGHGYTF.

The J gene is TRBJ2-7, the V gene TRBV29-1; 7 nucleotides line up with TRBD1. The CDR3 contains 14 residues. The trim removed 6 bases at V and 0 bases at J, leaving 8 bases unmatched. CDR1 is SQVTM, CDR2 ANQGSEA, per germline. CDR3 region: CSVLGQESSYEQYF. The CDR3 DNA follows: TGCAGCGTCCTAGGACAGGAGAGCTCCTACGAGCAGTACTTC.

DNA of the CDR3: TGTGCCAGCAGCCCCCCGGCGGGGCAGAGGGATACGCAGTATTTT. This codes for CASSPPAGQRDTQYF. The chain joins TRBV13 to TRBJ2-3, with D tentatively TRBD2 (6 bases). Trimming removed 5 bases from V and 6 bases from J, with 18 bases in between. CDR3 size: 15 residues. Germline values: CDR1 PRHDT, CDR2 FYEKMQ (reference sequence).

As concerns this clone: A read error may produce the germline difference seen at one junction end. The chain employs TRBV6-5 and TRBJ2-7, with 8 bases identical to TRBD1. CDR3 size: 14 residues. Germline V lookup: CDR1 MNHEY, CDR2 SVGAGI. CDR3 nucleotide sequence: TGTGTCAGCAGTCCGGACAGGGAAGGATACGAGCAGTACTTC. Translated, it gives CVSSPDREGYEQYF.

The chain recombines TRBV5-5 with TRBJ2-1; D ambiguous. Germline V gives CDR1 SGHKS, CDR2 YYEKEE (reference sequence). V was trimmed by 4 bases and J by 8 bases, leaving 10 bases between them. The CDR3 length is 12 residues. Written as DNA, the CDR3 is TGTGCCAGCAGCCTCCTGTCCGATGAGCAGTTCTTC. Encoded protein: CASSLLSDEQFF.

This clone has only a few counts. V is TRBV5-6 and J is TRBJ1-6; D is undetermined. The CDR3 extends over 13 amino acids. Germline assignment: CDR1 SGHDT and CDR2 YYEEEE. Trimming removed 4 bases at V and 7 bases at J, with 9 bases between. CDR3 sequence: CASSASLNSPLHF. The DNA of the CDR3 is TGTGCCAGCAGCGCGAGCTTAAATTCACCCCTCCACTTT.

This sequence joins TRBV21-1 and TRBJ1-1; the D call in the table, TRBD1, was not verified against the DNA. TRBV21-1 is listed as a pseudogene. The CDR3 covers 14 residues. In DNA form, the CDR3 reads TGTGCCAGCAGCAAAGCGCAGGGGAGCACTGAAGCTTTCTTT. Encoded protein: CASSKAQGSTEAFF.

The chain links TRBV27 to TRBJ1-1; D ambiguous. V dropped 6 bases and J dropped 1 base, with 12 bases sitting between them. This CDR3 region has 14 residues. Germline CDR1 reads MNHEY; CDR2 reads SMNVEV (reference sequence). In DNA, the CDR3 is TGTGCCAGCAGACTCAGGAGGGCGAACACTGAAGCTTTCTTT. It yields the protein CASRLRRANTEAFF.

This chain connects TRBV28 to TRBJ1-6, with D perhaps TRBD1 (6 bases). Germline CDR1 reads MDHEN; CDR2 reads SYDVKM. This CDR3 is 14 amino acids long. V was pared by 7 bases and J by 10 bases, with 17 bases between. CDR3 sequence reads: CASIMDMGQSPLHF. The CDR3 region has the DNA TGTGCCAGCATCATGGACATGGGACAATCACCCCTCCACTTT.

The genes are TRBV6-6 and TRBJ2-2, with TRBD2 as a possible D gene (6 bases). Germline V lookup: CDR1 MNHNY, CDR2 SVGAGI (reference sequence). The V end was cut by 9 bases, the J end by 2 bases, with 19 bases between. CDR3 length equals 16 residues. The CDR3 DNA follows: TGTGCCAGTCAGACTAGTCATCCCACCAACACCGGGGAGCTGTTTTTT. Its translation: CASQTSHPTNTGELFF.

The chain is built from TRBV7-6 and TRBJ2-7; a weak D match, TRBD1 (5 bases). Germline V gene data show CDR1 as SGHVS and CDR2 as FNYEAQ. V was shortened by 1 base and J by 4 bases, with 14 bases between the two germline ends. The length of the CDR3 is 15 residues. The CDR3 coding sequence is TGTGCCAGCAGCTTAGACCAGGGAAATTATTACGAGCAGTACTTC. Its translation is CASSLDQGNYYEQYF.

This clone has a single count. In DNA, the CDR3 is TGTGCCAGCAGTGATTCTTGGCCCCAGCATTTT. Translated, it gives CASSDSWPQHF. The chain combines TRBV2 with TRBJ1-5; D remains ambiguous. This CDR3 contains 11 residues. CDR1 and CDR2 from the germline V gene are SNHLY and FYNNEI. Trimming took off 3 bases at V and 9 bases at J, with 6 bases between the two ends.